The table lists the clone carrying this TCR beta chain with a count of one. V lost 2 bases to trimming and J lost 4 bases, with 11 bases between them. Germline assignment: CDR1 MNHNS and CDR2 SASEGT. This CDR3 is 15 amino acids long. This sample was taken from a study of T cell responses to AZD1222 COVID-19 vaccine. The protocol was immunoSEQ multiplex PCR, while the TCRdb copy is restricted to in-frame clones and leaves out a portion. The sample shows roughly 100,000 clones, approximately 88% of them seen only once. The receptor was derived from an adult in good health. This sequence joins TRBV6-1 and TRBJ1-4; possibly TRBD1 for D (6 bases). This material consisted of peripheral blood, taken on day 0 of AZD1222 vaccination. The CDR3 loop reads CASSELGGLNEKLFF. CDR3 in DNA: TGTGCCAGCAGTGAATTAGGGGGACTTAATGAAAAACTGTTTTTT.